Below are 25 T cell receptor beta chains sequenced from a single sample in a study of blood T cell repertoires in COVID-19. Assay used: immunoSEQ multiplex PCR; TCRdb lists only in-frame clones, some missing. The sample carries a few hundred thousand clones, over 75% recorded once. The sequenced sample was peripheral blood. Receptor source: a woman in her 70s with COVID-19, enrolled during active disease.

CDR3: CASSLAYRDVTEAFF. The CDR3 DNA reads TGTGCCAGCAGCTTAGCTTACAGGGATGTCACTGAAGCTTTCTTT. The chain joins TRBV7-6 to TRBJ1-1; D perhaps matches TRBD1 (6 bases). This CDR3 has 15 amino acids. Trimming took off 0 bases at V and 4 bases at J, with 12 bases between the two ends. Germline lookup yields CDR1 SGHVS and CDR2 FNYEAQ.

The chain employs TRBV5-4 and TRBJ2-5, with 7 bases aligning to TRBD1. Germline values: CDR1 SGHNT, CDR2 YYREEE (reference sequence). V lost 9 bases to trimming and J lost 2 bases; unmatched junction nucleotides: 7. This CDR3 contains 13 residues. In DNA, the CDR3 is TGTGCCACCAGGGGACAGTTACAAGAGACCCAGTACTTC. The encoded protein is CATRGQLQETQYF.

V is TRBV10-1 and J is TRBJ1-5; TRBD1 might be the D (6 bases). From germline, CDR1 is WNHNN and CDR2 SYGVQD (reference sequence). The CDR3 totals 17 residues. The V and J ends lost 4 bases and 6 bases respectively, with 22 bases between them. CDR3 sequence: CASSAPRAGTRPQPQHF. CDR3 in DNA: TGCGCCAGCAGTGCCCCGAGGGCAGGGACACGTCCTCAGCCCCAGCATTTT.

The chain uses TRBV7-2 and TRBJ2-3; the match to TRBD1 covers 10 bases. V was clipped by 5 bases and J by 4 bases; unmatched bases: 3. This CDR3 contains 14 residues. Germline-derived CDR1 and CDR2 are SGHTA and FQGNSA. DNA of the CDR3: TGTGCCAGCAGCCAGGGACAGGGGTCAGATACGCAGTATTTT. This codes for CASSQGQGSDTQYF.

CDR3 amino acids: CSGLGGGNTEAFF. DNA for the CDR3: TGCAGCGGCCTCGGGGGTGGGAACACTGAAGCTTTCTTT. The genes are TRBV29-1 and TRBJ1-1, with TRBD1 as a possible D gene (5 bases). The CDR3 spans 13 residues. Looked up from germline, CDR1 is SQVTM and CDR2 is ANQGSEA. V dropped 7 bases and J dropped 1 base, with 13 bases sitting between them.

The V gene is TRBV27, the J gene TRBJ2-3, with D perhaps matching TRBD1 (5 bases). The CDR3 consists of 16 residues. V shed 6 bases and J shed 3 bases, with 19 bases lying between them. From germline, CDR1 is MNHEY and CDR2 SMNVEV (reference sequence). DNA of the CDR3: TGTGCCAGCAGCCCCGTGCAGGGAATGGGGACAGATACGCAGTATTTT. It encodes CASSPVQGMGTDTQYF.

The chain uses TRBV11-1 and TRBJ1-1, with 10 bases lining up with TRBD1. The V gene's germline CDR1 is SGHAT and CDR2 FQDESV (reference sequence). V lost 4 bases and J lost 4; bases outside the gene matches: 9. The CDR3 has 16 amino acids. The chain's CDR3 is CASSSGTGALSTEAFF. The CDR3 nucleotides are TGTGCCAGCAGCTCCGGGACAGGGGCGTTGAGCACTGAAGCTTTCTTT.

The chain recombines TRBV5-6 with TRBJ1-2, with 7 bases matching TRBD1. After removal of 4 bases from V and 8 bases from J, the junction contained 8 bases not matched to a gene. The CDR3 is made up of 13 amino acids. The V gene's germline CDR1 is SGHDT and CDR2 YYEEEE. The CDR3 spells CASSPTGVRGYTF. CDR3 coding DNA: TGTGCCAGCAGCCCCACAGGGGTCAGGGGCTACACCTTC.

The gene calls are TRBV18 and TRBJ2-2; 8 bases map to TRBD2. J lost 4 bases, V lost 1 base, and 5 bases had no gene match. CDR1 and CDR2 (germline): KGHSH, LQKENI. The CDR3 runs 16 residues. CDR3 sequence: CASSPLREGSTGELFF. As DNA, the CDR3 is TGTGCCAGCTCACCACTCCGGGAGGGGAGCACCGGGGAGCTGTTTTTT.

A few counts support this clone. The rearrangement joins TRBV6-5 to TRBJ2-3; possibly TRBD2 for D (6 bases). Trimming took off 7 bases at V and 0 bases at J, with 14 bases between the two ends. This CDR3 region has 15 residues. The germline CDR1 and CDR2 sequences are MNHEY and SVGAGI. CDR3 coding DNA: TGTGCCAGCATCCGGGGGACGACTAGCACAGATACGCAGTATTTT. Encoded protein: CASIRGTTSTDTQYF.

The chain joins TRBV19 to TRBJ2-3, with 9 bases matching TRBD1. This CDR3 spans 17 amino acids. Germline V gene data show CDR1 as LNHDA and CDR2 as SQIVND (reference sequence). V shed 5 bases and J 2 bases; nucleotides not matched to a gene: 11. Here the CDR3 reads CASSRFRDRVATDTQYF. The CDR3 DNA reads TGTGCCAGTAGTCGTTTCCGGGACAGGGTAGCCACAGATACGCAGTATTTT.

The chain carries TRBV27 and TRBJ1-5, with TRBD1 matching 8 bases. CDR1 and CDR2 from the germline V gene are MNHEY and SMNVEV (reference sequence). V shed 6 bases and J 4 bases; nucleotides not matched to a gene: 8. The CDR3 loop spans 15 amino acids. CDR3 sequence: CASSSGTGLNQPQHF. The CDR3 region has the DNA TGTGCCAGCAGCTCCGGGACAGGTTTGAATCAGCCCCAGCATTTT.

This chain connects TRBV10-3 to TRBJ1-1; 8 positions match TRBD1. CDR1 is ENHRY and CDR2 is SYGVKD in the germline V gene. The J segment lost 3 bases and the V segment lost 8 bases, leaving 5 bases of the junction unmatched. The CDR3 spans 13 residues. The CDR3 sequence is CAIRTGRHTEAFF. CDR3 sequence (DNA): TGTGCCATCCGGACAGGGAGGCACACTGAAGCTTTCTTT.

The chain joins TRBV29-1 to TRBJ2-2; TRBD1 might be the D (5 bases). CDR1 is SQVTM and CDR2 is ANQGSEA in the germline V gene. Trimming cost V 6 bases and J 4 bases, with 9 bases left between them. The CDR3 loop spans 12 amino acids. The CDR3 DNA reads as TGCAGCGTCCAAAGGGGCACCGGGGAGCTGTTTTTT. Amino acid sequence: CSVQRGTGELFF.

This clone was found once. The chain combines TRBV14 with TRBJ1-2; the D gene is possibly TRBD1 (6 bases). This CDR3 has 20 residues. V was pared by 0 bases and J by 7 bases, with 30 bases between. Germline V lookup: CDR1 SGHDN, CDR2 FVKESK. CDR3: CASSQEDRGSFYPMATGYTF. The CDR3 DNA follows: TGTGCCAGCAGCCAAGAGGATAGGGGGTCCTTTTACCCTATGGCTACTGGCTACACCTTC.

The chain couples TRBV6-5 to TRBJ1-5, with a weak D call TRBD1 (5 bases). Between the trimmed V and J ends, which lost 5 bases and 2 bases, there was a span of 13 bases. Germline V gives CDR1 MNHEY, CDR2 SVGAGI. The CDR3 loop spans 15 amino acids. The CDR3 DNA is TGTGCCAGCAGTAACAGGAGGGAGGGCAATCAGCCCCAGCATTTT. It translates to CASSNRREGNQPQHF.

This sequence joins TRBV29-1 and TRBJ2-3; possibly TRBD2 for D (6 bases). V was cut by 6 bases and J by 3 bases, with 13 bases left in between. This CDR3 is 13 amino acids long. From germline, CDR1 is SQVTM and CDR2 ANQGSEA. CDR3 region: CSVAPGGTDTQYF. In DNA, the CDR3 is TGCAGCGTGGCCCCCGGAGGGACAGATACGCAGTATTTT.

The chain has TRBV12-3 or TRBV12-4 and TRBJ1-3, with a weak D call TRBD1 (5 bases). The CDR3 runs 13 residues. Trimming left V 6 bases short and J 4 bases short, with 10 bases between. The CDR3 bases are TGTGCCAGCAGCCCCAGGGTCGGAAACACCATATATTTT. Translating gives CASSPRVGNTIYF.

This clone was counted only a few times. In DNA, the CDR3 is TGTGCCAGTAGTGAAGGCCAGAAGGAGCTCCCAACTAATGAAAAACTGTTTTTT. Translating it yields CASSEGQKELPTNEKLFF. The rearrangement links TRBV19 to TRBJ1-4; D unclear. CDR3 size: 18 residues. The V end lost 5 bases, the J end lost 0 bases, and 19 bases lay between the germline ends. Germline V gene sequence: CDR1 LNHDA, CDR2 SQIVND (reference sequence). Full variable domain (rest looked up from reference TRBV19 and TRBJ1-4): DGGITQSPKYLFRKEGQNVTLSCEQNLNHDAMYWYRQDPGQGLRLIYYSQIVNDFQKGDIAEGYSVSREKKESFPLTVTSAQKNPTAFYLCASSEGQKELPTNEKLFFGSGTQLSVL.

Concerning this clone itself: Other DNA sequences of this sample code for an identical CDR3. The chain joins TRBV27 to TRBJ1-1, with TRBD1 matching 7 bases. CDR1 is MNHEY and CDR2 is SMNVEV in the germline V gene (reference sequence). CDR3 length: 13 residues. Germline trimming cut 6 bases from V and 3 bases from J; bases unmatched to any gene: 4. CDR3 in DNA: TGTGCCAGCAGACGACAGGGTTACACTGAAGCTTTCTTT. It encodes CASRRQGYTEAFF.

Remarks on this clone: An end of the junction does not agree with germline; a read error may underlie this. J is TRBJ1-3 and V is TRBV5-1, with D possibly being TRBD1 (5 bases). The CDR3 sequence is 14 residues long. Germline values: CDR1 SGHRS, CDR2 YFSETQ. The CDR3 sequence is CASSLVSGGNTIYF. The CDR3 DNA reads as TGCGCCAGCAGTTTGGTGTCAGGGGGAAACACCATATATTTT. Complete variable domain (other parts from reference TRBV5-1 and TRBJ1-3): KAGVTQTPRYLIKTRGQQVTLSCSPISGHRSVSWYQQTPGQGLQFLFEYFSETQRNKGNFPGRFSGRQFSNSRSEMNVSTLELGDSALYLCASSLVSGGNTIYFGEGSWLTVV.

The chain is built from TRBV29-1 and TRBJ1-2; unclear D gene. The ends were cut back, 2 bases at V and 8 bases at J, with 15 bases in the middle. This CDR3 spans 13 amino acids. Germline V gives CDR1 SQVTM, CDR2 ANQGSEA. CDR3 nucleotides: TGCAGCGTTGAACACCCTATCTCGGGAGGCTACACCTTC. It translates to CSVEHPISGGYTF. Full variable domain (rest looked up from reference TRBV29-1 and TRBJ1-2): SAVISQKPSRDICQRGTSLTIQCQVDSQVTMMFWYRQQPGQSLTLIATANQGSEATYESGFVIDKFPISRPNLTFSTLTVSNMSPEDSSIYLCSVEHPISGGYTFGSGTRLTVV.

This clone was recorded once. The chain links TRBV29-1 to TRBJ2-1; 8 nucleotides align to TRBD2. The trim removed 5 bases at V and 3 bases at J, leaving 15 bases unmatched. The germline gives CDR1 SQVTM, CDR2 ANQGSEA. The CDR3 extends over 17 amino acids. The CDR3 is CSVYYSIEREFYNEQFF. The CDR3, as DNA: TGCAGCGTTTATTACTCAATAGAGCGGGAGTTCTACAATGAGCAGTTCTTC.

The chain links TRBV10-3 to TRBJ2-1, with 16 nucleotides matching TRBD2. Per the germline V gene, CDR1 is ENHRY and CDR2 is SYGVKD. V lost 0 bases, J lost 4 bases, and 3 bases stayed unmatched. This CDR3 comprises 18 residues. CDR3 loop: CAISESGLAGGPYNEQFF. As DNA, the CDR3 is TGTGCCATCAGTGAGTCGGGACTAGCGGGAGGGCCGTACAATGAGCAGTTCTTC.

The chain links TRBV5-4 to TRBJ2-3; TRBD2 agrees at 13 bases. V shed 6 bases and J 4 bases; nucleotides not matched to a gene: 8. Germline loops: CDR1 SGHNT, CDR2 YYREEE (reference sequence). The CDR3 length is 16 residues. The chain's CDR3 is CASTFRTSGSADTQYF. CDR3 in DNA: TGTGCCAGCACTTTTCGGACTAGCGGGAGCGCAGATACGCAGTATTTT.